Listed below are T cell receptor beta chains from one sample, sequenced in a study of response to subunit inactivated influenza vaccine. Each CDR3 protein gets one entry after TCRdb re-called the RT-PCR reads with MiXCR. The data contain fewer than 250,000 distinct CDR3 sequences, around 15% of them singletons. The input for sequencing was CD8+ T cells sorted from PBMCs, taken less than 6 days after vaccination. All receptors come from a man between 45 and 60 years old who received an inactivated influenza vaccine. Both conserved end residues are part of each CDR3. D genes are given only for firm matches. The size of a clone is reported for some rows only, either as once, few or many, or as a class for expanded clones.

few	TRBV27	TRBJ1-1	.	TGTGCCAGCAGTTTGGGGGGATTGGACACTGAAGCTTTCTTT	CASSLGGLDTEAFF
few	TRBV11-2	TRBJ2-5	.	TGTGCCAGCAGCGTATCAGGGTCGGAGACCCAGTACTTC	CASSVSGSETQYF
few	TRBV9	TRBJ2-7	.	TGTGCCAGCAGCGTAGGTTTTGGGACTTCCTACGAGCAGTACTTC	CASSVGFGTSYEQYF
few	TRBV7-2	TRBJ2-7	TRBD2	TGTGCCAGCAGCTTGGGACTGCCCGGGACTAGTAAGGGCGAGCAGTACTTC	CASSLGLPGTSKGEQYF
few	TRBV7-9	TRBJ2-3	.	TGTGCCAGCGGAGCAGATACGCAGTATTTT	CASGADTQYF
.	TRBV6-2/TRBV6-3	TRBJ2-7	.	TGTGCCAGCAGTTACTCTCCCCACGAGCAGTACTTC	CASSYSPHEQYF
few	TRBV5-4	TRBJ1-1	.	TGTGCCAGCAGCTTGGGCTCCTTCTATTCGGACTCTTGGAGGACTGAAGCTTTCTTT	CASSLGSFYSDSWRTEAFF
.	TRBV10-3	TRBJ1-5	TRBD1	TGTGCCATCAGCGGGACAGAGTATAGCAATCAGCCCCAGCATTTT	CAISGTEYSNQPQHF
.	TRBV3-1	TRBJ2-5	.	TGTGCCAGCAGCCAAGGAGGGGGCCAAGAGACCCAGTACTTC	CASSQGGGQETQYF
few	TRBV6-2/TRBV6-3	TRBJ2-7	TRBD2	TGTGCCAGCAGTTACTCTGGGACTAGCGGAGCCTACGAGCAGTACTTC	CASSYSGTSGAYEQYF
.	TRBV29-1	TRBJ1-1	.	TGCAGCGTTGATTGGCTGAACACTGAAGCTTTCTTT	CSVDWLNTEAFF
few	TRBV13	TRBJ2-3	TRBD1	TGTGCCAGCAGCGTAACCCGGGACAGGGGAAACACAGATACGCAGTATTTT	CASSVTRDRGNTDTQYF
few	TRBV15	TRBJ2-1	.	TGTGCCACCAGGTACACAACGGGAGCCGATGAGCAGTTCTTC	CATRYTTGADEQFF
few	TRBV4-1	TRBJ1-4	.	TGCGCCAGCAGCCAATTTTCAAGGACAGATAATGAAAAACTGTTTTTT	CASSQFSRTDNEKLFF
.	TRBV12-3/TRBV12-4	TRBJ2-3	.	TGTGCCAGCAGTTTAGGTCCGGGGGCCGCAGATACGCAGTATTTT	CASSLGPGAADTQYF
few	TRBV7-9	TRBJ2-1	.	TGTGCCAGCAGGGTTGGGAGCTCCTACAATGAGCAGTTCTTC	CASRVGSSYNEQFF
.	TRBV7-9	TRBJ2-3	.	TGTGCCAGCAGCCCGGGCGGGACGGCGGCAGATACGCAGTATTTT	CASSPGGTAADTQYF
.	TRBV6-1	TRBJ2-1	.	TGTGCCAGCAGCCAGGGAGGGGGGTGGAATGAGCAGTTCTTC	CASSQGGGWNEQFF
.	TRBV25-1	TRBJ1-2	.	TGTGCCAGCTCGAGGTCAAGTTTCTATGGCTACACCTTC	CASSRSSFYGYTF
.	TRBV7-9	TRBJ2-1	.	TGTGCCAGCAGCCCTGAGAGGGGAGCCTACAATGAGCAGTTCTTC	CASSPERGAYNEQFF
few	TRBV13	TRBJ2-1	TRBD2	TGTGCCAGCAGCTCGACGGGACTAGCGGGGAGGGATGAGCAGTTCTTC	CASSSTGLAGRDEQFF
few	TRBV29-1	TRBJ2-1	.	TGCAGCGTTGAGGGGGGGCAGGGGGAACACAATGAGCAGTTCTTC	CSVEGGQGEHNEQFF
many	TRBV4-3	TRBJ2-1	.	TGCGCCAGCAGCCAGACCGACTCAACCTACAATGAGCAGTTCTTC	CASSQTDSTYNEQFF
few	TRBV6-2/TRBV6-3	TRBJ1-1	TRBD1	TGTGCCAGCAGTTCGGACAGGGCCGGGTACACTGAAGCTTTCTTT	CASSSDRAGYTEAFF
many	TRBV29-1	TRBJ2-5	.	TGCAGCGTTGGCACAGGGACTGGGGCAGAGACCCAGTACTTC	CSVGTGTGAETQYF
few	TRBV7-6	TRBJ2-1	TRBD1	TGTGCCAGCAGCGGACAGGGGGGCAGCTCCTACAATGAGCAGTTCTTC	CASSGQGGSSYNEQFF
few	TRBV2	TRBJ2-7	TRBD2	TGTGCCAGCAGCAGGGGACTAGCGGGGGGCCCGGGGTACGAGCAGTACTTC	CASSRGLAGGPGYEQYF